Each of the 10 T cell receptor beta chains below was sequenced from the same sample in a study of cytomegalovirus exposure and HLA in healthy donors (dated by TCRdb to about 2017). Receptors were amplified or captured by the immunoSEQ multiplex PCR assay. For the multiplex PCR, a mixture combining 60 forward primers for TCR Vbeta segments and 13 reverse primers for TCR Jbeta segments was used. The clones in this table, taken by TCRdb from immuneACCESS, are in-frame only. Not every clone is retained; where verified, under half of the shortfall comes from an unresolved V gene, and the cause of the rest is unknown. The sample table contains about 120,000 clones; only one count was recorded for 78% of them. The top ten clones comprise 3% to 4% of the sample. Sequencing was carried out using PBMCs. These receptors all come from a woman under 40 in good health and CMV-seropositive.

The chain has TRBV4-3 and TRBJ2-7; tentative D call: TRBD2 (5 bases). Trimming shortened V by 1 base and J by 2 bases, and 12 bases separated the two germline ends. Germline loops: CDR1 LGHNA, CDR2 YSLEER. There are 15 residues in the CDR3. The CDR3 DNA sequence: TGCGCCAGCAGCCAAGCGTCTGGACTCGCCTACGAGCAGTACTTC. Translation: CASSQASGLAYEQYF.

The chain is built from TRBV6-1 and TRBJ2-4; maybe TRBD2 (7 bases). V dropped 9 bases and J dropped 8 bases, with 20 bases sitting between them. CDR3 size: 14 residues. In germline, CDR1 is MNHNS, CDR2 SASEGT. In DNA, the CDR3 is TGTGCCAGTTTGATGGGGGGGCCTTCCGACATTCAGTACTTC. Amino acids: CASLMGGPSDIQYF.

Remarks on this clone: The sample contains more than one DNA sequence encoding this CDR3. This rearrangement joins TRBV19 to TRBJ1-5; the match to TRBD1 covers 7 bases. Per germline, CDR1 LNHDA and CDR2 SQIVND (reference sequence). This CDR3 has 13 amino acids. V lost 5 bases, J lost 2 bases, and 0 bases stayed unmatched. The CDR3 region is CASSGTGNQPQHF. Here the CDR3 DNA reads TGTGCCAGTAGTGGGACAGGCAATCAGCCCCAGCATTTT.

CDR3 nucleotides: TGTGCCAGCAGTGTCGGACTTGGAACAGATACGCAGTATTTT. Translated: CASSVGLGTDTQYF. V gene TRBV2 combines with J gene TRBJ2-3, with a weak D call TRBD2 (5 bases). The CDR3 has 14 amino acids. V lost 4 bases, J lost 3 bases, and 11 bases lay in between. From germline, CDR1 is SNHLY and CDR2 FYNNEI.

The rearrangement uses TRBV4-3 and TRBJ2-3; possible D gene TRBD1, 6 bases. This CDR3 has 15 amino acids. Germline lookup yields CDR1 LGHNA and CDR2 YSLEER. The V gene lost 2 bases and the J gene lost 5 bases, with 14 bases spanning the gap. Written as DNA, the CDR3 is TGCGCCAGCAGCCAACAGGGGATGAAGGAAGATACGCAGTATTTT. Its protein is CASSQQGMKEDTQYF.

The genes are TRBV4-1 and TRBJ2-1, with TRBD2 matching over 11 bases. The V gene end was trimmed by 5 bases and the J gene end by 4 bases; junction bases not matched to a gene: 10. The CDR3 contains 17 residues. Germline CDR1 MGHRA, CDR2 YSYEKL. CDR3 loop: CASSSRYLAGGYNEQFF. In DNA, the CDR3 is TGCGCCAGCAGCTCTCGCTATCTAGCGGGGGGTTACAATGAGCAGTTCTTC.

The chain carries TRBV11-1 and TRBJ2-7, with D possibly TRBD2 on 6 matching bases. The CDR3 sequence is 15 residues long. V dropped 1 base and J dropped 0 bases, with 10 bases sitting between them. CDR1 and CDR2 from the germline V gene are SGHAT and FQDESV (reference sequence). This chain's CDR3 is CASSLGRGYSYEQYF. The CDR3 DNA reads as TGTGCCAGCAGCTTAGGGCGGGGCTACTCCTACGAGCAGTACTTC.

V and J are TRBV6-6 and TRBJ1-5; D is undetermined. V lost 7 bases, J lost 1 base, and 14 bases lay in between. CDR1 MNHNY and CDR2 SVGAGI come from the germline V gene (reference sequence). The CDR3 spans 15 residues. In nucleotides, the CDR3 is TGTGCCAGCACCCACCTGTCGGGGAGCAATCAGCCCCAGCATTTT. This codes for CASTHLSGSNQPQHF.

The genes are TRBV7-2 and TRBJ2-5; perhaps TRBD2 as D (5 bases). The CDR3 is made up of 15 amino acids. V lost 4 bases and J lost 5, with 17 bases in between. CDR1 is SGHTA and CDR2 is FQGNSA in the germline V gene. CDR3 nucleotides: TGTGCCAGCAGCTGGGGTGGCGGGCGCTTCGAGACCCAGTACTTC. Its protein is CASSWGGGRFETQYF.

J is TRBJ2-3 and V is TRBV12-5; 7 bases are shared with TRBD1. The ends lost 5 bases at V and 3 bases at J; junction bases unmatched: 8. The CDR3 has 15 amino acids. Per germline, CDR1 LGHNT and CDR2 FRNRAP. As DNA, the CDR3 is TGTGCTAGTGGTACAGGGGATTTGGGAACAGATACGCAGTATTTT. The encoded protein is CASGTGDLGTDTQYF.